The TCR beta chain described here comes from a study of neurological immune-mediated disorders. As for time point: technical triplicate 1. With 10-nucleotide random UMIs, 5'RACE was used to make the cDNA. Using its own MiXCR run on the 5' RACE reads, TCRdb lists one record per CDR3 protein. The table records fewer than 50,000 distinct CDR3 sequences, 11% of them present only once. This clonotype was counted ten times or more. V dropped 2 bases and J dropped 6 bases, with 12 bases sitting between them. The germline gives CDR1 SGDLS, CDR2 YYNGEE. This CDR3 is 14 amino acids long. The V call is TRBV9, the J call TRBJ2-1, with a tentative D call TRBD2 (6 bases). The receptor was derived from a man in his sixties with HTLV-1-associated myelopathy (HAM/TSP). Sequenced material: PBMCs. The CDR3 nucleotides read TGTGCCAGCAGCGTGGGGGGTACTCTCAATGAGCAGTTCTTC. This sequence encodes CASSVGGTLNEQFF.